The 19 T cell receptor beta chains in this list originate from one sample, sequenced in a study of blood T cell repertoires in COVID-19. TCRdb's table, derived via immunoSEQ multiplex PCR, lists solely in-frame clones and lacks some. Of about 210,000 clones in the sample, approximately 85% are singletons; the top ten hold approximately 8.1%. Sequencing was performed on peripheral blood. All receptors come from a woman between 50 and 59 years old with active or convalescent COVID-19.

The chain is built from TRBV28 and TRBJ2-7; D possibly corresponds to TRBD1 (6 bases). There are 12 residues in the CDR3. Germline V gene lookup returns CDR1 MDHEN and CDR2 SYDVKM. The CDR3 DNA follows: TGTGCCAGCAGCACCCAACAGGGTTCAGTAGGCGTC. Translated, it gives CASSTQQGSVGV.

The chain carries TRBV28 and TRBJ2-3, with D possibly matching TRBD1 (6 bases). This CDR3 is built from 14 residues. The germline gives CDR1 MDHEN, CDR2 SYDVKM. V lost 8 bases and J lost 3, with 15 bases in between. The CDR3 nucleotides are TGTGCCAGCCAAGAGGGGGAGTCGACAGATACGCAGTATTTT. It specifies CASQEGESTDTQYF.

The chain recombines TRBV11-2 with TRBJ2-1; perhaps TRBD2 as D (5 bases). This CDR3 is built from 16 residues. Germline V gene data show CDR1 as SGHAT and CDR2 as FQNNGV. Deletions cut 1 base from V and 8 bases from J, with 18 bases between. This CDR3 is CASSLAGSFLVHEQFF. The CDR3 DNA reads TGTGCCAGCAGCTTAGCGGGGTCGTTTTTAGTGCATGAGCAGTTCTTC.

The gene calls are TRBV5-1 and TRBJ2-1; TRBD2 matches at 7 bases. Germline trimming cut 0 bases from V and 1 base from J; bases unmatched to any gene: 7. The CDR3 is made up of 17 amino acids. The germline V gene has CDR1 SGHRS and CDR2 YFSETQ. The CDR3 nucleotides are TGCGCCAGCAGCTTGGTGGGCGGGAGTTCTTCCTACAATGAGCAGTTCTTC. It specifies CASSLVGGSSSYNEQFF.

V usage is TRBV7-9 and J usage is TRBJ2-1; D unresolved. CDR1 and CDR2 from the germline V gene are SEHNR and FQNEAQ (reference sequence). The CDR3 covers 15 residues. Trimming left V 4 bases short and J 7 bases short, with 17 bases between. The CDR3 sequence: CASSSRQVQINEQFF. The CDR3, as DNA: TGTGCCAGCAGCTCTCGCCAGGTGCAGATAAATGAGCAGTTCTTC.

The V and J genes are TRBV16 and TRBJ2-5; TRBD2 matches at 7 bases. This CDR3 has 13 residues. Germline V gene data show CDR1 as KGHSY and CDR2 as FQNENV. V gave up 3 bases and J gave up 5 bases; unmatched junction bases: 3. CDR3 sequence: CASSQIGGETQYF. CDR3 coding DNA: TGTGCCAGCAGCCAGATCGGGGGGGAGACCCAGTACTTC.

The chain uses TRBV24-1 and TRBJ2-1; TRBD2 agrees at 10 bases. In germline, CDR1 is KGHDR, CDR2 SFDVKD. This CDR3 comprises 16 residues. Trimming took 3 bases from V and 5 from J; bases not matched to a gene: 6. The CDR3, as DNA: TGTGCCACCAGTGATCCTTGGACTAGCGGACACAATGAGCAGTTCTTC. This codes for CATSDPWTSGHNEQFF.

The chain links TRBV6-1 to TRBJ2-6; 10 bases fit TRBD2. The CDR3 totals 20 residues. Germline trimming cut 4 bases from V and 4 bases from J; bases unmatched to any gene: 16. CDR1 and CDR2 from the germline V gene are MNHNS and SASEGT. The CDR3 sequence: CASSGRLAGLQLSGANVLTF. The CDR3 region has the DNA TGTGCCAGCAGTGGACGACTAGCGGGCCTGCAACTCTCCGGGGCCAACGTCCTGACTTTC.

CDR3 protein: CASSTTGSYEQYF. CDR3 DNA: TGTGCCAGCAGTACCACAGGCTCCTACGAGCAGTACTTC. This sequence joins TRBV27 and TRBJ2-7; D may be TRBD1 (5 bases). The CDR3 totals 13 residues. V lost 5 bases and J lost 0, with 8 bases in between. CDR1 MNHEY and CDR2 SMNVEV come from the germline V gene (reference sequence).

This CDR3 reads CASSPGQGGINQPQHF. The CDR3 region has the DNA TGTGCCAGCAGCCCAGGACAGGGAGGGATCAATCAGCCCCAGCATTTT. This chain uses TRBV28 with TRBJ1-5, with TRBD1 identical over 8 bases. This CDR3 has 16 amino acids. Germline V gene sequence: CDR1 MDHEN, CDR2 SYDVKM. Trimming at V came to 6 bases and at J to 3 bases, leaving 10 bases not matched to a gene.

The chain links TRBV5-1 to TRBJ2-2; tentative D call: TRBD2 (5 bases). The V end was cut by 2 bases, the J end by 1 base, with 9 bases between. The germline V gene has CDR1 SGHRS and CDR2 YFSETQ. The CDR3 sequence is 15 residues long. The CDR3 nucleotides are TGCGCCAGCAGCTTAGGACTTCTGAACACCGGGGAGCTGTTTTTT. Translating it yields CASSLGLLNTGELFF.

This clone was found a few times. The chain uses TRBV7-5 and TRBJ2-3; TRBD1 was called by the table and not checked on the DNA. TRBV7-5 is a known pseudogene. The CDR3 runs 15 residues. DNA for the CDR3: TGTGTCAGAAGCTTAGACAGGGTATGCACAGATACGCAGTATTTT. Encoded protein: CVRSLDRVCTDTQYF.

This rearrangement joins TRBV5-1 to TRBJ2-1; TRBD1 might be the D (6 bases). The CDR3 consists of 15 residues. V lost 0 bases to trimming and J lost 4 bases, with 11 bases between them. Germline loops: CDR1 SGHRS, CDR2 YFSETQ. CDR3 DNA sequence: TGCGCCAGCAGCTTGGACGGACAGCTATACAATGAGCAGTTCTTC. Protein product: CASSLDGQLYNEQFF.

The chain employs TRBV5-1 and TRBJ1-2, with TRBD1 matching 8 bases. The CDR3 is 14 amino acids. The J segment lost 8 bases and the V segment lost 1 base, leaving 7 bases of the junction unmatched. CDR1 SGHRS and CDR2 YFSETQ come from the germline V gene. CDR3 in DNA: TGCGCCAGCAGCTTGATGGACAGGGCAGGCGGCTACACCTTC. It yields the protein CASSLMDRAGGYTF.

The V gene is TRBV2, the J gene TRBJ1-2, with no clear D. Trimming removed 9 bases from V and 3 bases from J, with 14 bases in between. CDR1 SNHLY and CDR2 FYNNEI come from the germline V gene. CDR3 size: 13 residues. The CDR3 sequence is CASRRARDYGYTF. Written as DNA, the CDR3 is TGTGCCAGTCGACGAGCTCGGGACTATGGCTACACCTTC.

This clone was counted a few times. The J gene is TRBJ1-6, the V gene TRBV29-1; D is undetermined. V gave up 2 bases and J gave up 8 bases, with 10 bases separating them. The CDR3 consists of 13 residues. In germline, CDR1 is SQVTM, CDR2 ANQGSEA. The chain's CDR3 is CSVEKGGDSPLHF. The DNA for the CDR3 is TGCAGCGTTGAAAAGGGAGGCGATTCACCCCTCCACTTT. The variable domain in full, completed from reference TRBV29-1 and TRBJ1-6, reads SAVISQKPSRDICQRGTSLTIQCQVDSQVTMMFWYRQQPGQSLTLIATANQGSEATYESGFVIDKFPISRPNLTFSTLTVSNMSPEDSSIYLCSVEKGGDSPLHFGNGTRLTVT.

This clone was seen a single time. The J gene is TRBJ1-1, the V gene TRBV4-1; TRBD1 is a possible D gene (6 bases). This CDR3 comprises 14 residues. The ends were cut back, 4 bases at V and 5 bases at J, with 14 bases in the middle. Germline V CDR1 and CDR2: MGHRA, YSYEKL. CDR3 sequence (DNA): TGCGCCAGCAGCCCGAGGGGGGGGACAACTGAAGCTTTCTTT. Encoded protein: CASSPRGGTTEAFF.

The chain couples TRBV13 to TRBJ2-1; TRBD1 aligns across 7 bases. In germline, CDR1 is PRHDT, CDR2 FYEKMQ (reference sequence). Unmatched junction bases numbered 4, after V lost 0 bases and J lost 2 bases. The CDR3 loop spans 16 amino acids. CDR3 nucleotides: TGTGCCAGCAGCTTAGGAAGCCAGGGGGCCTACAATGAGCAGTTCTTC. This codes for CASSLGSQGAYNEQFF. The full variable domain, its missing parts supplied by reference TRBV13 and TRBJ2-1, is AAGVIQSPRHLIKEKRETATLKCYPIPRHDTVYWYQQGPGQDPQFLISFYEKMQSDKGSIPDRFSAQQFSDYHSELNMSSLELGDSALYFCASSLGSQGAYNEQFFGPGTRLTVL.

This chain joins TRBV6-5 and TRBJ1-6; D not resolved. Germline lookup yields CDR1 MNHEY and CDR2 SVGAGI. The germline V and J ends were trimmed by 6 bases and 3 bases, with 12 bases remaining between them. This CDR3 contains 15 residues. CDR3 in DNA: TGTGCCAGCAGCAGGACTGGCGGCTATAATTCACCCCTCCACTTT. Residues: CASSRTGGYNSPLHF.